A selection of T cell receptor beta chains follows, all from one sample in a study of shared clonotypes between healthy human individuals. TCRdb's table, derived via immunoSEQ multiplex PCR, lists solely in-frame clones and lacks some. The sample includes millions of clones, 85% to 95% of them seen just once. The sequencing input was naive CD8+ T cells sorted from blood. The receptors originated from a man aged 18 to 29 in good health. Both conserved end residues are part of each CDR3. A D gene is named only where the DNA matches it firmly. The size field is filled for only some rows; it gives once, few, many or a size class.

V	size	D	J	DNA	CDR3
TRBV10-1	NA	TRBD1	TRBJ1-1	TGCGCCAGCAGTGGAACAGGGGCCAACACTGAAGCTTTCTTT	CASSGTGANTEAFF
TRBV7-9	NA	TRBD1	TRBJ2-1	TGTGCCAGCAGCTTACAGGACAGGGGGTTCGTCAATGAGCAGTTCTTC	CASSLQDRGFVNEQFF
TRBV7-9	NA	TRBD1	TRBJ2-7	TGTGCCAGCAGCACCGGACAGGGAAATAGCGAGCAGTACTTC	CASSTGQGNSEQYF
TRBV11-1	NA	NA	TRBJ1-2	TGTGCCAGCAGCTTAAATTTTGGGCAAGCTTATGGCTACACCTTC	CASSLNFGQAYGYTF
TRBV9	NA	TRBD1	TRBJ2-7	TGTGCCAGCAGCTTCGGGACAGCAGTTACCTACGAGCAGTACTTC	CASSFGTAVTYEQYF
TRBV27	NA	NA	TRBJ2-5	TGTGCCAGCAGTTTAGGGCTGGCCGGGGAGACCCAGTACTTC	CASSLGLAGETQYF
TRBV5-6	NA	NA	TRBJ1-6	TGTGCCAGCAGCCTGCAAGGGGATAGCTACAATTCACCCCTCCACTTT	CASSLQGDSYNSPLHF
TRBV25-1	NA	NA	TRBJ2-1	TGTGCCAGCAGTGAGAGTGGGCATGAGCAGTTCTTC	CASSESGHEQFF
TRBV29-1	NA	NA	TRBJ1-1	TGCAGCGTTCACCCGGGGCAGGGTGAAGCTTTCTTT	CSVHPGQGEAFF
TRBV10-1	NA	NA	TRBJ1-1	TGCGCCAGCCGGGTGACCATGAACACTGAAGCTTTCTTT	CASRVTMNTEAFF
TRBV11-2	NA	NA	TRBJ1-2	TGTGCCAGCAGCTTAAGTAGCCTAGGGTGGGCCTGGGGTGGCTACACCTTC	CASSLSSLGWAWGGYTF
TRBV4-1	NA	TRBD1	TRBJ2-5	TGCGCCAGCAGCCTAGACAGGGAGGAGACCCAGTACTTC	CASSLDREETQYF
TRBV29-1	NA	NA	TRBJ1-1	TGCAGCGTTCGAGAATTTAACACTGAAGCTTTCTTT	CSVREFNTEAFF
TRBV21-1	NA	NA	TRBJ1-2	TGTGCCAGCAGACACCGGGGGCCCTATGGCTACACCTTC	CASRHRGPYGYTF
TRBV13	NA	TRBD2	TRBJ2-6	TGTGCCAGCAGCCCTCGGGGAGCGGGAGGGCCGGGGGCCAACGTCCTGACTTTC	CASSPRGAGGPGANVLTF
TRBV7-9	NA	TRBD2	TRBJ2-1	TGTGCCAGCAGCCCTCGGGGGGGCGATGAGCAGTTCTTC	CASSPRGGDEQFF
TRBV7-8	NA	NA	TRBJ2-7	TGTGCCAGCAGGAGGACTAACTCCTACGAGCAGTACTTC	CASRRTNSYEQYF
TRBV5-6	NA	NA	TRBJ1-4	TGTGCCAGCAGCTGGGGCACTTCCTATGAAAAACTGTTTTTT	CASSWGTSYEKLFF
TRBV5-1	NA	NA	TRBJ2-3	TGCGCCAGCAGCTTGGGTCCGGGAGAAGATACGCAGTATTTT	CASSLGPGEDTQYF
TRBV19	NA	NA	TRBJ1-3	TGTGCCAGTAGTTACGCAGAAGGAAACACCATATATTTT	CASSYAEGNTIYF
TRBV7-9	NA	NA	TRBJ2-1	TGTGCCAGCAGCTCCCCGGACGGTAACAATGAGCAGTTCTTC	CASSSPDGNNEQFF
TRBV5-6	NA	NA	TRBJ2-7	TGTGCCAGCAGCTCGAACCTATACGAGCAGTACTTC	CASSSNLYEQYF
TRBV5-5	NA	NA	TRBJ2-7	TGTGCCAGCAGCTTGATGCAGAACAACTACGAGCAGTACTTC	CASSLMQNNYEQYF
TRBV6-1	NA	NA	TRBJ2-4	TGTGCCAGCAGTGAAAATCCAGGGGAAATAGCCAAAAACATTCAGTACTTC	CASSENPGEIAKNIQYF
TRBV10-2	NA	NA	TRBJ2-7	TGCGCCAGCAGTGAGTCTACGGCCCTTAGCCTCGAGCAGTACTTC	CASSESTALSLEQYF
TRBV4-1	NA	NA	TRBJ2-1	TGCGCCAGCAGCCAAGCAACGACCCACTCCTACAATGAGCAGTTCTTC	CASSQATTHSYNEQFF
TRBV30	NA	NA	TRBJ1-1	TGTGCCTGGAGTTTAGAGGGAACTGAAGCTTTCTTT	CAWSLEGTEAFF
TRBV27	once	NA	TRBJ2-7	TGTGCCAGCAGTTTTCATCCCCCAGGGATTGGACTCGACGAGCAGTACTTC	CASSFHPPGIGLDEQYF
TRBV27	NA	TRBD1	TRBJ2-1	TGTGCCAGCAGTTTAGGGACAGGGCACAATGAGCAGTTCTTC	CASSLGTGHNEQFF
TRBV15	NA	TRBD1	TRBJ1-1	TGTGCCACCAGCAGAGATAAGGACAGGGTGAACACTGAAGCTTTCTTT	CATSRDKDRVNTEAFF
TRBV5-1	NA	TRBD1	TRBJ2-3	TGCGCCAGCAGCTTTGAAGGGGGCGGGCCAGATACGCAGTATTTT	CASSFEGGGPDTQYF
TRBV11-3	NA	TRBD2	TRBJ2-3	TGTGCCAGCAGCTTAGAGCCCCCCGGCGGGAGCTTTCGGGGGGCAGATACGCAGTATTTT	CASSLEPPGGSFRGADTQYF